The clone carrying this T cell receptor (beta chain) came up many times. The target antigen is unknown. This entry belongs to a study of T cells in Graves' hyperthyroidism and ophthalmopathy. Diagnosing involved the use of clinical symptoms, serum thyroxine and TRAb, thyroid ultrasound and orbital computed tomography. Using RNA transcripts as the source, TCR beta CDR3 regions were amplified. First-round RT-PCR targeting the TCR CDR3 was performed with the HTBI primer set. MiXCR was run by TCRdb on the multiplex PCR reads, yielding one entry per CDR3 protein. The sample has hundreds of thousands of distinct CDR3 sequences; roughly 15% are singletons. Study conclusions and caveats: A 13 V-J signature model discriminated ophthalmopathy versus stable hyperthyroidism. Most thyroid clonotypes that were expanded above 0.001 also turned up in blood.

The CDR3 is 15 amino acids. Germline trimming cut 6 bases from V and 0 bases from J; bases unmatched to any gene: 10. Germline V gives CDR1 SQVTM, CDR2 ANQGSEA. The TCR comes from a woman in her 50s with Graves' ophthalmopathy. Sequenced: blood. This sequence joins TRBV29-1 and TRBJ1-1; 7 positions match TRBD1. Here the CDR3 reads CSVVRDSYMNTEAFF. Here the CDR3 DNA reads TGCAGCGTCGTCCGGGACAGTTATATGAACACTGAAGCTTTCTTT.